The T cell receptor (beta chain) described here comes from a study of glioma-infiltrating T cells after dendritic cell vaccination. Trimming cost V 6 bases and J 4 bases; bases outside gene matches: 8. Germline lookup yields CDR1 MNHEY and CDR2 SMNVEV (reference sequence). CDR3 length equals 15 residues. TCRdb keeps only in-frame clones here, not all; method: immunoSEQ multiplex PCR. The data show tens of thousands of clones, with 85% seen just once and roughly 10% held by the top ten. The gene calls are TRBV27 and TRBJ2-5, with 10 bases that match TRBD2. The TCR was taken from a human donor with glioblastoma. The specimen comprised blood, sampled before dendritic cell vaccination. In DNA, the CDR3 is TGTGCCAGCAGGATAAGCGGGAGGGTTTTAGAGACCCAGTACTTC. This codes for CASRISGRVLETQYF.